The 11 T cell receptor beta chains given below trace back to one sample, sequenced in a study of neoadjuvant anti-PD-1 for oral cavity cancer. Noted time point: after neoadjuvant nivolumab, at surgical resection. Profiling relied on immunoSEQ multiplex PCR, and the TCRdb table lists in-frame clones only, not all of them. The sample contains roughly 25,000 clones, 26% of which appear only once. This sample comprised tumor tissue, obtained after nivolumab (anti-PD-1) treatment. Every receptor here comes from a person aged 35-80 years with oral cavity squamous cell carcinoma.

This clone has just a few counts. The gene calls are TRBV2 and TRBJ2-3; no clear D. CDR3 length equals 12 residues. Trimming took 4 bases from V and 4 from J, leaving 6 bases between them. Germline lookup yields CDR1 SNHLY and CDR2 FYNNEI. CDR3 nucleotide sequence: TGTGCCAGCAGTGTAGGGTCAGATACGCAGTATTTT. Protein sequence: CASSVGSDTQYF.

This clone was observed a handful of times. The chain recombines TRBV5-1 with TRBJ1-1, with D uncertain. V lost 2 bases, J lost 4 bases, and 6 bases lay in between. Germline V gives CDR1 SGHRS, CDR2 YFSETQ. CDR3 length: 12 amino acids. Written as DNA, the CDR3 is TGCGCCAGCAGCTTAGGTAGCACTGAAGCTTTCTTT. Amino acids: CASSLGSTEAFF.

The V and J genes are TRBV2 and TRBJ2-2; D possibly matches TRBD1 or TRBD2 (5 bases each). This CDR3 has 14 residues. Germline values: CDR1 SNHLY, CDR2 FYNNEI. V was clipped by 9 bases and J by 5 bases, with 16 bases between them. The CDR3 sequence: CASKGPVVTGELFF. The CDR3 DNA reads as TGTGCCAGTAAGGGACCGGTGGTGACCGGGGAGCTGTTTTTT. Full variable domain (remainder filled in from reference TRBV2 and TRBJ2-2): EPEVTQTPSHQVTQMGQEVILRCVPISNHLYFYWYRQILGQKVEFLVSFYNNEISEKSEIFDDQFSVERPDGSNFTLKIRSTKLEDSAMYFCASKGPVVTGELFFGEGSRLTVL.

By its share, this clone is medium-sized. The rearrangement uses TRBV5-4 and TRBJ2-1; 7 bases map to TRBD1. CDR3 length: 14 amino acids. Germline CDR1 reads SGHNT; CDR2 reads YYREEE (reference sequence). V lost 4 bases and J lost 4; bases outside the gene matches: 5. The CDR3 nucleotides read TGTGCCAGCAGCGGACGGACAGGATACAATGAGCAGTTCTTC. Residues: CASSGRTGYNEQFF.

CDR3 region: CASSPQLAGTANEKLFF. Here the CDR3 DNA reads TGTGCCAGCTCACCACAGCTAGCAGGGACGGCTAATGAAAAACTGTTTTTT. The chain uses TRBV18 and TRBJ1-4, with D possibly being TRBD1 (5 bases). The CDR3 runs 17 residues. The germline gives CDR1 KGHSH, CDR2 LQKENI. V lost 1 base, J lost 3 bases, and 15 bases lay in between.

J is TRBJ1-4 and V is TRBV19, with TRBD1 matching over 9 bases. V lost 4 bases and J lost 6; bases outside the gene matches: 9. CDR1 is LNHDA and CDR2 is SQIVND in the germline V gene (reference sequence). The CDR3 covers 16 residues. This CDR3 reads CASSKKQGAGDEKLFF. Here the CDR3 DNA reads TGTGCCAGTAGTAAAAAACAGGGGGCCGGGGATGAAAAACTGTTTTTT.

This chain links TRBV10-3 with TRBJ1-2; no firm D call. CDR3 length equals 13 residues. Trimming removed 3 bases at V and 8 bases at J, with 13 bases between. Germline V gene sequence: CDR1 ENHRY, CDR2 SYGVKD. The CDR3 is CAISDLSITGYTF. The CDR3 DNA sequence: TGTGCCATCAGTGATCTGTCCATTACAGGCTACACCTTC.

This clone was seen only a few times. The J gene is TRBJ1-2, the V gene TRBV5-1, with D possibly TRBD1 on 5 matching bases. V gave up 0 bases and J gave up 6 bases, with 6 bases separating them. CDR3 length: 12 amino acids. From germline, CDR1 is SGHRS and CDR2 YFSETQ. CDR3 residues: CASSLGDHGYTF. Here the CDR3 DNA reads TGCGCCAGCAGCTTGGGGGACCATGGCTACACCTTC.

This sequence joins TRBV7-9 and TRBJ1-2; no clear D gene. CDR1 is SEHNR and CDR2 is FQNEAQ in the germline V gene (reference sequence). V lost 3 bases to trimming and J lost 5 bases, with 28 bases between them. This CDR3 is built from 19 residues. CDR3 nucleotides: TGTGCCAGCAGCTTGGAGCAAGGGTCTTCAGGCAGCCCCGCTTATGGCTACACCTTC. Translated, it gives CASSLEQGSSGSPAYGYTF.

V gene TRBV6-4 combines with J gene TRBJ2-2; D is unresolved. The CDR3 sequence is 13 residues long. Germline assignment: CDR1 MRHNA and CDR2 SNTAGT. V was clipped by 6 bases and J by 2 bases, with 7 bases between them. The CDR3 loop reads CASSQVNTGELFF. CDR3 in DNA: TGTGCCAGCAGCCAGGTCAACACCGGGGAGCTGTTTTTT.

Only a few counts were recorded for this clone. This chain connects TRBV4-1 to TRBJ2-7; no reliable D call. Trimming took off 1 base at V and 2 bases at J, with 15 bases between the two ends. Germline values: CDR1 MGHRA, CDR2 YSYEKL. This CDR3 region has 16 residues. The CDR3 reads CASSQGIGRAAYEQYF. The CDR3 nucleotides read TGCGCCAGCAGCCAAGGAATCGGCCGCGCCGCCTACGAGCAGTACTTC.